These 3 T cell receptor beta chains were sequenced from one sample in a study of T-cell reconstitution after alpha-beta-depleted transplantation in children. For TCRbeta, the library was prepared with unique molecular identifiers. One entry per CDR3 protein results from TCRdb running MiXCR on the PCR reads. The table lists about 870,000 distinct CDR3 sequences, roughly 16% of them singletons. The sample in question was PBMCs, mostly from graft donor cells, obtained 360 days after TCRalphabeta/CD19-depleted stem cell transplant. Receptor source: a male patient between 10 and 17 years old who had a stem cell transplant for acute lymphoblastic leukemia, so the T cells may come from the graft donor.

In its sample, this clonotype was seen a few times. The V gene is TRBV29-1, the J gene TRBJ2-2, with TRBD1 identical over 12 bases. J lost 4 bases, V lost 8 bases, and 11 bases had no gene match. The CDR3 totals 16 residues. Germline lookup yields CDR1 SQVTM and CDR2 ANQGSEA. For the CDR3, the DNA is TGCAGCTCTACCGGGACAGGGGGCGTTAGCACCGGGGAGCTGTTTTTT. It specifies CSSTGTGGVSTGELFF.

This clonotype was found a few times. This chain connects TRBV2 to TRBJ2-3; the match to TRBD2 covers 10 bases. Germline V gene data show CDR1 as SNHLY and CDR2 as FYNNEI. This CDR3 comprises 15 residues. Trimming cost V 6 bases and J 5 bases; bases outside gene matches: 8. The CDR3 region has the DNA TGTGCCAGCAGCGAGACAGCGGGAGGGGTAGATACGCAGTATTTT. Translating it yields CASSETAGGVDTQYF.

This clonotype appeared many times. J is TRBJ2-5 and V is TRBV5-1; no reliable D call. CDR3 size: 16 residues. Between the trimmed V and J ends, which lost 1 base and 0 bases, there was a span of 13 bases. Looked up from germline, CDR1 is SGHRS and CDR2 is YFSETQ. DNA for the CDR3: TGCGCCAGCAGCTTGACTGGCAACACCAACCAAGAGACCCAGTACTTC. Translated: CASSLTGNTNQETQYF. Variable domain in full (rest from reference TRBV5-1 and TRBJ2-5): KAGVTQTPRYLIKTRGQQVTLSCSPISGHRSVSWYQQTPGQGLQFLFEYFSETQRNKGNFPGRFSGRQFSNSRSEMNVSTLELGDSALYLCASSLTGNTNQETQYFGPGTRLLVL.